This T cell receptor (beta chain) was sequenced in a study of T-cell reconstitution after alpha-beta-depleted transplantation in children. The CDR3 is 15 residues long. A library of TCRbeta sequences, prepared with unique molecular identifiers, was generated. From the PCR reads, TCRdb called clonotypes with MiXCR, one entry per CDR3 protein. The sample lists around 450,000 distinct CDR3 sequences; approximately 41% were seen once. The chain is built from TRBV12-1 and TRBJ2-1. TRBV12-1 is labeled a pseudogene. Here the sequenced sample was PBMCs, taken before TCRalphabeta/CD19-depleted stem cell transplant. The sequence derives from a girl under 10 years old with aplastic anemia, due to receive a stem cell transplant. CDR3 sequence (DNA): TGTGCCAGCAGCTTTGGGCTAGCCTGCTACAATGAGCAGTTCTTC. This gives the protein CASSFGLACYNEQFF.